The 11 T cell receptor beta chains reported below all come from one sample, sequenced in a study of response to subunit inactivated influenza vaccine. TCRdb re-derived calls from the RT-PCR reads in MiXCR, one entry per CDR3 protein. This sample yields under 850,000 distinct CDR3 sequences, of which 18% are seen a single time; around 9.9% belongs to the top ten. The sample in question was PBMCs from blood, obtained approximately 5 days after vaccination. The receptor source for this set is a man between 45 and 60 years old who received an inactivated influenza vaccine.

The V gene is TRBV7-2, the J gene TRBJ2-1, with D possibly being TRBD2 (5 bases). The CDR3 sequence is 15 residues long. The germline V gene has CDR1 SGHTA and CDR2 FQGNSA. Trimming left V 5 bases short and J 10 bases short, with 21 bases between. CDR3 amino acids: CASSPQAGLRVEQFF. The CDR3 nucleotides read TGTGCCAGCAGCCCCCAGGCCGGGCTGCGGGTCGAGCAGTTCTTC.

The chain is built from TRBV12-3 or TRBV12-4 and TRBJ2-2; 7 bases fit TRBD1. The CDR3 contains 13 residues. The J segment lost 9 bases and the V segment lost 5 bases, leaving 6 bases of the junction unmatched. CDR3 DNA: TGTGCCAGCAGTCCAGGGGGAGCCCGGGAGCTGTTTTTT. Its protein product is CASSPGGARELFF.

This clonotype is a singleton in its sample. V usage is TRBV20-1 and J usage is TRBJ2-7; perhaps TRBD2 as D (7 bases). The CDR3 consists of 14 residues. V lost 3 bases to trimming and J lost 6 bases, with 18 bases between them. Germline V gene sequence: CDR1 DFQATT, CDR2 SNEGSKA (reference sequence). Written as DNA, the CDR3 is TGCAGTGCTAGGGAGGGGCGGGGGCGTGCCGAGCAGTACTTC. Protein sequence: CSAREGRGRAEQYF.

This clonotype showed up just a few times. The gene calls are TRBV20-1 and TRBJ1-6; no definite D call. V dropped 0 bases and J dropped 7 bases, with 10 bases sitting between them. Germline V gene lookup returns CDR1 DFQATT and CDR2 SNEGSKA (reference sequence). This CDR3 is built from 14 residues. In DNA form, the CDR3 reads TGCAGTGCTAGAGATCGGTTCGAAAATTCACCCCTCCACTTT. It codes for CSARDRFENSPLHF.

V is TRBV12-3 or TRBV12-4 and J is TRBJ2-5, with a possible D match to TRBD2 (6 bases). With 3 bases removed from V and 2 bases from J, the gap between germline ends came to 10 bases. The CDR3 extends over 14 amino acids. The CDR3 loop reads CASSFFGLQETQYF. CDR3 DNA sequence: TGTGCCAGCAGTTTCTTTGGACTACAAGAGACCCAGTACTTC.

V is TRBV30 and J is TRBJ2-2; D may be TRBD2 (6 bases). In germline, CDR1 is GTSNPN, CDR2 SVGIG (reference sequence). V dropped 2 bases and J dropped 3 bases, with 19 bases sitting between them. This CDR3 region has 17 residues. This chain's CDR3 is CAWSRSRDFLYTGELFF. CDR3 bases: TGTGCCTGGAGTCGGTCCCGGGACTTTCTCTACACCGGGGAGCTGTTTTTT.

In this sample, this clonotype turned up many times. V usage is TRBV12-1 and J usage is TRBJ2-1; TRBD1 is taken as the D call from the table, unchecked against the DNA. TRBV12-1 is a pseudogene. This CDR3 is 15 amino acids long. CDR3 protein: CASSIDRGNYNEQFF. The CDR3 DNA sequence: TGTGCCAGCAGCATAGACAGGGGGAACTACAATGAGCAGTTCTTC.

This clonotype has just a few counts. The gene calls are TRBV7-2 and TRBJ1-3; D is ambiguous. Germline V CDR1 and CDR2: SGHTA, FQGNSA. This CDR3 is built from 14 residues. Between the trimmed V and J ends, which lost 5 bases and 4 bases, there was a span of 12 bases. In DNA, the CDR3 is TGTGCCAGCAGCAGTCAAAGGAGGGGAAACACCATATATTTT. Its translation is CASSSQRRGNTIYF.

The rearrangement links TRBV4-3 to TRBJ2-5; maybe TRBD2 (5 bases). V was cut by 4 bases and J by 4 bases, with 19 bases left in between. CDR1 and CDR2 (germline): LGHNA, YSLEER. The CDR3 runs to 16 residues. CDR3 nucleotides: TGCGCCAGCAGCCTAAATCCGGGATCGCGACGAGAGACCCAGTACTTC. It codes for CASSLNPGSRRETQYF.

There are many counts of this clonotype. The chain uses TRBV12-3 or TRBV12-4 and TRBJ2-2; D is uncertain. The CDR3 has 13 residues. V was clipped by 5 bases and J by 5 bases, with 9 bases between them. CDR3 loop: CASSTLGTGELFF. The CDR3 DNA follows: TGTGCCAGCAGTACACTCGGGACCGGGGAGCTGTTTTTT.

This clonotype was detected only a few times. The genes are TRBV12-3 or TRBV12-4 and TRBJ1-5; 9 bases align to TRBD1. This CDR3 has 15 residues. J gave up 7 bases and V 6 bases, and 10 bases lay outside the gene matches. CDR3 nucleotide sequence: TGTGCCAGCAGCGGTACAGGGGGCGCCGGGCAGCCCCAGCATTTT. It translates to CASSGTGGAGQPQHF.